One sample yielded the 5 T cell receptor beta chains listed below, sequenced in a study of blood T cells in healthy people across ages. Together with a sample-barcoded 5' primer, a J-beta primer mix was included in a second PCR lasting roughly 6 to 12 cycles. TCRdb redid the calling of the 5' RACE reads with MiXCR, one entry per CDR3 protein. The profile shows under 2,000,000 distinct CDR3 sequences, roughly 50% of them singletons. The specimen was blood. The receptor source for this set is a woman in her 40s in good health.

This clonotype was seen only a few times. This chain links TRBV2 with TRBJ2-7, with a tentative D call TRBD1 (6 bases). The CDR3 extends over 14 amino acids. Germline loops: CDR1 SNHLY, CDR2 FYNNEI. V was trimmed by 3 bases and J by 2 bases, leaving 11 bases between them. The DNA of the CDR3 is TGTGCCAGCAGTGACAGGGGACCCGCCTACGAGCAGTACTTC. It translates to CASSDRGPAYEQYF. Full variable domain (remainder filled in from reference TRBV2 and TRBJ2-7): EPEVTQTPSHQVTQMGQEVILRCVPISNHLYFYWYRQILGQKVEFLVSFYNNEISEKSEIFDDQFSVERPDGSNFTLKIRSTKLEDSAMYFCASSDRGPAYEQYFGPGTRLTVT.

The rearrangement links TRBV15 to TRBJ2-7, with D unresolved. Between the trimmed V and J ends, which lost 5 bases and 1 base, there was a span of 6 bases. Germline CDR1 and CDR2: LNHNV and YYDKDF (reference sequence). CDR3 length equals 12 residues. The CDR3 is CATSVGSYEQYF. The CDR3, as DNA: TGTGCCACCAGCGTGGGGTCCTACGAGCAGTACTTC.

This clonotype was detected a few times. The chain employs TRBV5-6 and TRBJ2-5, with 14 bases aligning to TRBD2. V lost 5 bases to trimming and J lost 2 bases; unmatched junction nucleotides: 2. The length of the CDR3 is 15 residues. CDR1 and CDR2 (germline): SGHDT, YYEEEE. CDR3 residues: CASRGLAGVQETQYF. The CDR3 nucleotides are TGTGCCAGCAGGGGACTAGCGGGGGTTCAAGAGACCCAGTACTTC.

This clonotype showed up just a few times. CDR3 region: CARWTGGAGTQYF. In DNA form, the CDR3 reads TGTGCCAGGTGGACAGGGGGCGCCGGGACCCAGTACTTC. The chain is built from TRBV28 and TRBJ2-5, with 11 bases lining up with TRBD1. Germline assignment: CDR1 MDHEN and CDR2 SYDVKM. The CDR3 contains 13 residues. V lost 9 bases to trimming and J lost 7 bases; unmatched junction nucleotides: 7.

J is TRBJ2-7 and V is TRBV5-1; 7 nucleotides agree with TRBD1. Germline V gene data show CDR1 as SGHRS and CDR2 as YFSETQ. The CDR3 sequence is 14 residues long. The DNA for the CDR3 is TGCGTCAACAGCTTGGACAGGCCCTCCTACGAGCAGTACTTC. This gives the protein CVNSLDRPSYEQYF.